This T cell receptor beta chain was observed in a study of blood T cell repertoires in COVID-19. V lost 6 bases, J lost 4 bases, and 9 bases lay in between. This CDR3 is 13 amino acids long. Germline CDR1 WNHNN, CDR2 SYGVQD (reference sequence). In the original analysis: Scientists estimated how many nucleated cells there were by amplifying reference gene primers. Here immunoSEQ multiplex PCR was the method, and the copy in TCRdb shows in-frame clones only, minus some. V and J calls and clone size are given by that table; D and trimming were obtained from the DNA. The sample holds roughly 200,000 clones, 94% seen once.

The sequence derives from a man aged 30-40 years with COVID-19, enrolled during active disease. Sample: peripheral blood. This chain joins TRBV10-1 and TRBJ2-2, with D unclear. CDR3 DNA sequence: TGCGCCAGCAGCCCCCGAGGCACCGGGGAGCTGTTTTTT. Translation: CASSPRGTGELFF.